What follows are 3 T cell receptor beta chains derived from one specimen sequenced in a study of blood T cell repertoires in COVID-19. TCRdb keeps only in-frame clones here, not all; method: immunoSEQ multiplex PCR. The table has about 250,000 clones, roughly 88% seen once. The material sequenced was peripheral blood. These receptors came from a woman of 80 years or more with COVID-19, enrolled during active disease.

The chain couples TRBV7-3 to TRBJ1-1, with D possibly matching TRBD1 (6 bases). The CDR3 contains 12 residues. Trimming took 5 bases from V and 4 from J, leaving 8 bases between them. Germline V gene sequence: CDR1 SGHTA, CDR2 FQGTGA. CDR3 residues: CASSQGGTEAFF. Here the CDR3 DNA reads TGTGCCAGCAGCCAAGGGGGCACTGAAGCTTTCTTT.

J is TRBJ1-1 and V is TRBV2; possible D gene TRBD1, 5 bases. The CDR3 extends over 13 amino acids. Between the trimmed V and J ends, which lost 4 bases and 5 bases, there was a span of 11 bases. The germline V gene encodes CDR1 SNHLY and CDR2 FYNNEI. CDR3 loop: CASSVQGWTEAFF. The CDR3 nucleotides read TGTGCCAGCAGTGTTCAGGGATGGACTGAAGCTTTCTTT.

The CDR3 sequence: CASSPGGGNTGELFF. The CDR3 nucleotides are TGTGCCAGTAGTCCGGGCGGGGGAAACACCGGGGAGCTGTTTTTT. The genes are TRBV19 and TRBJ2-2; 7 nucleotides line up with TRBD2. The CDR3 loop spans 15 amino acids. Germline V gene data show CDR1 as LNHDA and CDR2 as SQIVND (reference sequence). J lost 2 bases, V lost 5 bases, and 5 bases had no gene match.